This T cell receptor beta chain derives from a study of T cell repertoires in cytomegalovirus infection. Study outcomes and limitations: CMV carriers having the relevant HLA were flagged by cumulative public TCR beta family frequency. Within the response measured ex vivo, HLA-C-restricted CMV-specific TCR beta clonotypes were dominant.

Per the germline V gene, CDR1 is SQVTM and CDR2 is ANQGSEA. The ends lost 3 bases at V and 1 base at J; junction bases unmatched: 6. This CDR3 spans 16 amino acids. The table lists this clonotype with many counts. Its antigen is currently unknown. TCRdb re-called the reads through MiXCR, storing one row per CDR3 protein. The repertoire includes some 220,000 distinct CDR3 sequences, about 7% of them detected once, and about 6% sits in the top ten. The specimen sequenced was PBMCs. The sequence derives from a human donor in good health (CMV status not recorded). Some clones in this sample may be carry-over from other donors' samples. This sequence joins TRBV29-1 and TRBJ2-3; 11 bases fit TRBD1. The CDR3 is CSVDPDRGQGTDTQYF. The CDR3 nucleotides are TGCAGCGTTGACCCGGACAGGGGGCAAGGCACAGATACGCAGTATTTT.